Each of the 21 T cell receptor beta chains below was sequenced from the same sample in a study of beta chain features in type 1 diabetes. Expressed TCRB transcripts were sequenced after all isolated RNA was converted to cDNA. This table comes from immunoSEQ multiplex PCR, and its TCRdb copy is limited to in-frame clones, with some not included. The repertoire holds 200,000 to 250,000 clones, with more than 65% as singletons. Material: naive CD4+ T cells from blood. All receptors come from a man younger than 45 in good health.

CDR3 sequence (DNA): TGCAGCGTTGTACTAGCGGGAGTGAACAATGAGCAGTTCTTC. It yields the protein CSVVLAGVNNEQFF. The gene calls are TRBV29-1 and TRBJ2-1; 11 nucleotides match TRBD2. Trimming took 4 bases from V and 5 from J; bases not matched to a gene: 4. CDR3 length: 14 amino acids. Germline V CDR1 and CDR2: SQVTM, ANQGSEA.

This clone was seen a few times. The CDR3 loop reads CASSLRTQGETQYF. DNA for the CDR3: TGTGCCAGCAGCTTAAGGACCCAGGGGGAGACCCAGTACTTC. This sequence joins TRBV7-2 and TRBJ2-5; the D gene is possibly TRBD1 (6 bases). The V and J ends lost 2 bases and 5 bases respectively, with 12 bases between them. The germline CDR1 and CDR2 sequences are SGHTA and FQGNSA. The CDR3 is 14 amino acids.

This clone was found a few times. The rearrangement uses TRBV29-1 and TRBJ1-2, with D perhaps matching TRBD1 (5 bases). Trimming removed 4 bases at V and 2 bases at J, with 14 bases between. Germline V gene sequence: CDR1 SQVTM, CDR2 ANQGSEA. This CDR3 contains 14 residues. The CDR3 sequence: CSVAPVWGNYGYTF. The CDR3 coding sequence is TGCAGCGTTGCCCCGGTATGGGGGAACTATGGCTACACCTTC.

The chain employs TRBV23-1 and TRBJ2-4; D gene unclear. TRBV23-1 is an ORF, with its function uncertain. CDR3 length: 10 residues. Between the trimmed V and J ends, which lost 10 bases and 4 bases, there was a span of 5 bases. The CDR3 is CATSKNIQYF. The CDR3 DNA reads TGCGCCACTTCAAAAAACATTCAGTACTTC.

The table lists this clone with a few counts. V and J are TRBV30 and TRBJ2-3; maybe TRBD2 (6 bases). The CDR3 runs 14 residues. The germline V and J ends were trimmed by 0 bases and 6 bases, with 13 bases remaining between them. CDR1 is GTSNPN and CDR2 is SVGIG in the germline V gene (reference sequence). CDR3 sequence: CAWSVLNGGDTQYF. The CDR3 region has the DNA TGTGCCTGGAGTGTATTGAATGGGGGGGATACGCAGTATTTT.

The gene calls are TRBV30 and TRBJ2-7; D is unresolved. This CDR3 region has 15 residues. Per the germline V gene, CDR1 is GTSNPN and CDR2 is SVGIG (reference sequence). Trimming removed 2 bases from V and 7 bases from J, with 21 bases in between. The CDR3 nucleotides are TGTGCCTGGAGTATCCTCCCCGCACCTTTAAGAGAGCAGTACTTC. Its translation: CAWSILPAPLREQYF.

This clone occurred a few times. The chain carries TRBV30 and TRBJ1-6, with 8 positions matching TRBD1. V dropped 4 bases and J dropped 10; count of bases not matched to a gene: 9. Germline V gene lookup returns CDR1 GTSNPN and CDR2 SVGIG (reference sequence). This CDR3 contains 14 residues. The CDR3 region has the DNA TGTGCCTGGAACAGGGGGAACATTGGATCACCCCTCCACTTT. Amino acids: CAWNRGNIGSPLHF.

This clone was found once. The rearrangement joins TRBV7-2 to TRBJ2-3; 11 nucleotides match TRBD2. The CDR3 is 17 amino acids. Unmatched junction bases numbered 8, after V lost 1 base and J lost 5 bases. CDR1 is SGHTA and CDR2 is FQGNSA in the germline V gene. The CDR3 DNA sequence: TGTGCCAGCAGCTTAGTAAGGCTAGCGGGAGGAGGAGATACGCAGTATTTT. This codes for CASSLVRLAGGGDTQYF.

A single count supports this clone. V is TRBV7-2 and J is TRBJ2-3; D ambiguous. Germline lookup yields CDR1 SGHTA and CDR2 FQGNSA. Trimming shortened V by 1 base and J by 2 bases, and 7 bases separated the two germline ends. The CDR3 consists of 14 residues. As DNA, the CDR3 is TGTGCCAGCAGCTTAGGGGGATTCACAGATACGCAGTATTTT. This translates into CASSLGGFTDTQYF. Complete variable domain (other parts from reference TRBV7-2 and TRBJ2-3): GAGVSQSPSNKVTEKGKDVELRCDPISGHTALYWYRQSLGQGLEFLIYFQGNSAPDKSGLPSDRFSAERTGGSVSTLTIQRTQQEDSAVYLCASSLGGFTDTQYFGPGTRLTVL.

The genes are TRBV27 and TRBJ2-7, with TRBD2 matching over 8 bases. Germline CDR1 MNHEY, CDR2 SMNVEV (reference sequence). The CDR3 sequence is 17 residues long. The trim removed 6 bases at V and 0 bases at J, leaving 13 bases unmatched. CDR3 sequence reads: CASSPYRRGVGSYEQYF. The CDR3 region has the DNA TGTGCCAGCAGCCCCTACCGGCGGGGGGTGGGCTCCTACGAGCAGTACTTC.

In its sample, this clone was seen a few times. This sequence joins TRBV5-1 and TRBJ2-7, with TRBD1 as a possible D gene (6 bases). The CDR3 loop spans 13 amino acids. CDR1 and CDR2 from the germline V gene are SGHRS and YFSETQ. Trimming left V 7 bases short and J 5 bases short, with 16 bases between. In nucleotides, the CDR3 is TGCGCCAGCGCCTGGACAGCAGGCAACGAGCAGTACTTC. Translation: CASAWTAGNEQYF. Combining the CDR3 with reference TRBV5-1 and TRBJ2-7 gives the whole variable domain KAGVTQTPRYLIKTRGQQVTLSCSPISGHRSVSWYQQTPGQGLQFLFEYFSETQRNKGNFPGRFSGRQFSNSRSEMNVSTLELGDSALYLCASAWTAGNEQYFGPGTRLTVT.

The chain links TRBV7-9 to TRBJ2-6; D is perhaps TRBD1 (5 bases). The CDR3 sequence is 16 residues long. Per germline, CDR1 SEHNR and CDR2 FQNEAQ (reference sequence). The V end was cut by 3 bases, the J end by 0 bases, with 9 bases between. The chain's CDR3 is CASSLPTVSGANVLTF. CDR3 coding DNA: TGTGCCAGCAGCTTGCCGACAGTCTCTGGGGCCAACGTCCTGACTTTC.

This sequence joins TRBV30 and TRBJ2-5; the D gene is possibly TRBD2 (7 bases). V gave up 3 bases and J gave up 4 bases, with 12 bases separating them. CDR1 is GTSNPN, CDR2 SVGIG, per germline (reference sequence). The CDR3 contains 13 residues. The CDR3 sequence is CAWRRGAGETQYF. The CDR3 DNA sequence: TGTGCCTGGAGACGGGGGGCCGGAGAGACCCAGTACTTC.

This clone has just a few counts. The chain joins TRBV5-1 to TRBJ2-5; a weak D match, TRBD2 (6 bases). Trimming shortened V by 1 base and J by 3 bases, and 10 bases separated the two germline ends. This CDR3 has 14 residues. Per germline, CDR1 SGHRS and CDR2 YFSETQ. The CDR3 protein is CASSLSSGEETQYF. The CDR3 DNA reads as TGCGCCAGCAGCTTGAGTAGCGGAGAAGAGACCCAGTACTTC.

The V call is TRBV14, the J call TRBJ2-1; no reliable D call. The CDR3 covers 12 residues. Germline V gene data show CDR1 as SGHDN and CDR2 as FVKESK. V lost 3 bases and J lost 9, with 9 bases in between. In DNA, the CDR3 is TGTGCCAGCAGCCAGTATGGGTGTGAGCAGTTCTTC. As protein: CASSQYGCEQFF.

This rearrangement joins TRBV7-2 to TRBJ2-2; TRBD2 matches 10 bases. The V segment lost 1 base and the J segment 5 bases; nucleotides outside the gene matches: 7. Per the germline V gene, CDR1 is SGHTA and CDR2 is FQGNSA. The CDR3 sequence is 17 residues long. The CDR3 protein is CASSLEGLAATTGELFF. CDR3 nucleotides: TGTGCCAGCAGCTTAGAAGGACTAGCGGCAACGACCGGGGAGCTGTTTTTT.

The chain links TRBV9 to TRBJ2-3; tentative D call: TRBD2 (6 bases). The CDR3 loop spans 14 amino acids. Trimming removed 3 bases from V and 2 bases from J, with 10 bases in between. CDR1 and CDR2 (germline): SGDLS, YYNGEE. The CDR3 protein is CASSEASATDTQYF. The CDR3 DNA reads as TGTGCCAGCAGCGAAGCTAGCGCCACAGATACGCAGTATTTT. The whole variable domain, remainder taken from reference TRBV9 and TRBJ2-3, is DSGVTQTPKHLITATGQRVTLRCSPRSGDLSVYWYQQSLDQGLQFLIQYYNGEERAKGNILERFSAQQFPDLHSELNLSSLELGDSALYFCASSEASATDTQYFGPGTRLTVL.

The chain uses TRBV7-2 and TRBJ2-2, with 10 bases matching TRBD1. Germline V gene data show CDR1 as SGHTA and CDR2 as FQGNSA. This CDR3 has 16 amino acids. Losses at the gene ends were 3 bases for V and 6 bases for J; bases not matched to a gene: 7. CDR3 residues: CASSFRGQGLPGELFF. The CDR3 nucleotides are TGTGCCAGCAGCTTCCGGGGACAGGGGTTGCCCGGGGAGCTGTTTTTT.

The rearrangement uses TRBV9 and TRBJ2-5; 8 bases align to TRBD1. With 4 bases clipped from V and 3 bases from J, the junction kept 8 bases outside the gene matches. The CDR3 consists of 15 residues. Germline lookup yields CDR1 SGDLS and CDR2 YYNGEE. CDR3 DNA sequence: TGTGCCAGCAGCACACGGACAGGGCCCGAAGAGACCCAGTACTTC. Protein product: CASSTRTGPEETQYF.

V gene TRBV9 combines with J gene TRBJ2-7; 7 bases are a match to TRBD2. This CDR3 has 15 residues. V shed 1 base, J shed 0 bases, and the junction held 4 bases outside the gene matches. Per the germline V gene, CDR1 is SGDLS and CDR2 is YYNGEE. The CDR3 DNA reads TGTGCCAGCAGCGTACGGGCGGGAGACTCCTACGAGCAGTACTTC. Amino acid sequence: CASSVRAGDSYEQYF.

This chain uses TRBV6-1 with TRBJ2-1; 8 bases agree with TRBD2. V was clipped by 4 bases and J by 2 bases; unmatched bases: 4. From germline, CDR1 is MNHNS and CDR2 SASEGT. The CDR3 has 15 amino acids. CDR3 protein: CASSVLAGTYNEQFF. For the CDR3, the DNA is TGTGCCAGCAGTGTTCTAGCGGGTACCTACAATGAGCAGTTCTTC.